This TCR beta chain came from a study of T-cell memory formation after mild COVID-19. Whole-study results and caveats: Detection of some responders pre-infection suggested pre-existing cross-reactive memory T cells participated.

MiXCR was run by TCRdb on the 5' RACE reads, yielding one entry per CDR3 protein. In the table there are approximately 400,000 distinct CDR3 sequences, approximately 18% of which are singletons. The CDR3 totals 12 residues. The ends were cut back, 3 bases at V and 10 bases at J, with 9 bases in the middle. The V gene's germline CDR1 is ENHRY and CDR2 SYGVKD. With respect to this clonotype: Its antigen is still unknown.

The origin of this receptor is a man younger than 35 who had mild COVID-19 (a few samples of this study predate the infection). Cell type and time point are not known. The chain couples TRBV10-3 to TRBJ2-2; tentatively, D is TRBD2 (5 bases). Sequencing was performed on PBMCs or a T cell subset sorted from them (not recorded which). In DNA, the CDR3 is TGTGCCATCAGTGATCTCGGGAAGGAGCTGTTTTTT. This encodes CAISDLGKELFF.